This T cell receptor (beta chain) was documented in a study of shared clonotypes between healthy human individuals. Concerning this clone itself: Its specificity is unknown.

Points from the study as a whole: The study's rarefaction showed incomplete sorted-subset sequencing despite large depth.

The CDR3 extends over 12 amino acids. The V gene lost 2 bases and the J gene lost 5 bases, with 10 bases spanning the gap. CDR1 SQVTM and CDR2 ANQGSEA come from the germline V gene. Source study methods: Quality scores were absent from the junction-only immunoSEQ sequences, so filtering differed. The protocol was immunoSEQ multiplex PCR, while the TCRdb copy is restricted to in-frame clones and leaves out a portion. V, J and clone size were drawn from that table, and D and trimming were deduced from the DNA. This sample has about 2.4 million clones, with over 85% found just once. The sequenced sample consisted of naive CD4+ T cells from PBMCs. Specified subset: CD45RA+ positively selected. The TCR comes from a young man in good health. Some clones in this sample may be carry-over from other donors' samples. The genes are TRBV29-1 and TRBJ2-7; a weak D match, TRBD1 (5 bases). CDR3 in amino acids: CSVEQGSHEQYF. The CDR3 DNA reads as TGCAGCGTTGAACAGGGTAGCCACGAGCAGTACTTC.